This T cell receptor beta chain was sequenced during a study of T cells expressing NK-cell markers. TCRdb reanalyzed the 5' RACE reads, giving one entry per CDR3 protein sequence and no DNA. The table for this sample gives around 550,000 distinct CDR3 sequences. The receptor's source is a man aged 18-30 years in good health. The source material was blood T cells: a sorted CD56 or NKG2C T cell subset, CD4+ or CD8+ T cells, or bulk PBMC T cells (not recorded which).

CDR3 in amino acids: CSARAPLAPKDEQFF. The chain is built from TRBV20-1 and TRBJ2-1; TCRdb's assignment of TRBD1 cannot be checked, as there is no DNA. Germline assignment: CDR1 DFQATT and CDR2 SNEGSKA (reference sequence). This CDR3 has 15 residues.